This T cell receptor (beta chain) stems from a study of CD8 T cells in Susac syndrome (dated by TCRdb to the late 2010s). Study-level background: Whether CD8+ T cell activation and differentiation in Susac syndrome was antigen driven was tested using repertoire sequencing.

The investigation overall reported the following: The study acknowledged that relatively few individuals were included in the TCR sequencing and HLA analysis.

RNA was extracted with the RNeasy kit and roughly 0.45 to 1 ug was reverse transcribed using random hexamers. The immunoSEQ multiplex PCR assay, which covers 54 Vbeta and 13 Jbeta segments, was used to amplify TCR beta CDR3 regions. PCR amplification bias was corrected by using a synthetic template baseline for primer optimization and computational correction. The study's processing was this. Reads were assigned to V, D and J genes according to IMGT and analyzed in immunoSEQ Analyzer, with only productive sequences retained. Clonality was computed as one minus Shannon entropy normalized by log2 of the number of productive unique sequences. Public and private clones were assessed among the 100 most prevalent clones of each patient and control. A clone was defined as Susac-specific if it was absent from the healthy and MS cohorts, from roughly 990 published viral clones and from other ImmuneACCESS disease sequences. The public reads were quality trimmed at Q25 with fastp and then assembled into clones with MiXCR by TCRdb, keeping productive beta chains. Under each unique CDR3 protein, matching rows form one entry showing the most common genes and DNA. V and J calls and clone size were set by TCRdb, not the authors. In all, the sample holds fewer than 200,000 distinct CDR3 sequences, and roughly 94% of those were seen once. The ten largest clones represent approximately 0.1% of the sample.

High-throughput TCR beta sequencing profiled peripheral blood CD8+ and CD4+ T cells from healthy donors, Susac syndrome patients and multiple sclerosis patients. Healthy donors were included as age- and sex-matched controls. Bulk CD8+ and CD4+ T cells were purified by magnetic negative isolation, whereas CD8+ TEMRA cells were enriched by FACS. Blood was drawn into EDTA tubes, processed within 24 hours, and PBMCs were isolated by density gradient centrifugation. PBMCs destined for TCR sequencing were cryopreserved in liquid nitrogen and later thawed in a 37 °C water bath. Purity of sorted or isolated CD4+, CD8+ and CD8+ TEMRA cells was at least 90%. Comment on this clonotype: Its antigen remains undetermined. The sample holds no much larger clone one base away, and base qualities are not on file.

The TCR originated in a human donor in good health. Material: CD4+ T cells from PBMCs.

For the CDR3, the sequence is CASSLVGVGVEQYF. Read as DNA, the sequence is TGTGCCAGCAGCTTAGTAGGTGTGGGGGTCGAGCAGTACTTC. This receptor chain uses TRBV7-6 and TRBJ2-7; the D assignment is uncertain and may be TRBD1 or TRBD2, with 5 bases supporting each. Its CDR3 holds 14 amino acids, cysteine through phenylalanine. Just CDR3 DNA is preserved here, 42 bases in frame from base 1. Per the germline V gene, SGHVS is the CDR1 and FNYEAQ is the CDR2. V loses 1 base of germline sequence and J loses 6 bases, and the interval between the two ends is 13 bases.